This T cell receptor beta chain was captured by sequencing in a study of T cell responses to AZD1222 COVID-19 vaccine. Study-wide results and limits: Nearly half of spike-specific TCRs reportedly go after variant regions that carry no mutations. Across the whole spike, CD4 TCRs peaked at regions 160-218 and 743-854.

Sequenced by immunoSEQ multiplex PCR; TCRdb stores in-frame clones only, minus some. The sample consists of about 130,000 clones, roughly 88% of them appearing once. V was trimmed by 0 bases and J by 0 bases, leaving 10 bases between them. The CDR3 covers 16 residues. The germline CDR1 and CDR2 sequences are MNHNS and SASEGT. Concerning this clone: What it binds is unknown.

Pooled together were second doses at about 4 or about 12 weeks. This clonotype was obtained from an adult who received the AZD1222 COVID-19 vaccine. Source: peripheral blood, taken 28 days after the second AZD1222 dose. The rearrangement uses TRBV6-1 and TRBJ2-3; tentative D call: TRBD1 (6 bases). The CDR3 region has the DNA TGTGCCAGCAGTGAAGCGGTCCAGGGGAGCACAGATACGCAGTATTTT. Its protein is CASSEAVQGSTDTQYF.